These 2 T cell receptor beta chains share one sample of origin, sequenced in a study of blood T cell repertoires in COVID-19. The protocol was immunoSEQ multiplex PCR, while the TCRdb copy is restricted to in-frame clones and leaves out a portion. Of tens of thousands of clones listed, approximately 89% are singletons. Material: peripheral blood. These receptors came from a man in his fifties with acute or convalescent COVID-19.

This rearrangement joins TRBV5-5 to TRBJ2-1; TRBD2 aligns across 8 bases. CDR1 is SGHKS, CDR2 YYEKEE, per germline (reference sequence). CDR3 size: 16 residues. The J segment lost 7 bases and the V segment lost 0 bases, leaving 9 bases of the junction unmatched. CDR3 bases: TGTGCCAGCAGCTTGGCCGGAGCGGGAGTAGGGAATGAGCAGTTCTTC. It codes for CASSLAGAGVGNEQFF.

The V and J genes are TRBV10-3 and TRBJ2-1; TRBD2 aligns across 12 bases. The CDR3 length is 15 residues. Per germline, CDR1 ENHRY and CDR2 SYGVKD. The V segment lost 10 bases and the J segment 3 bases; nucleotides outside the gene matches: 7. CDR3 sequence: CATTSGGLYYNEQFF. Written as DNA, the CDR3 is TGTGCCACCACTAGCGGGGGGCTTTACTACAATGAGCAGTTCTTC.